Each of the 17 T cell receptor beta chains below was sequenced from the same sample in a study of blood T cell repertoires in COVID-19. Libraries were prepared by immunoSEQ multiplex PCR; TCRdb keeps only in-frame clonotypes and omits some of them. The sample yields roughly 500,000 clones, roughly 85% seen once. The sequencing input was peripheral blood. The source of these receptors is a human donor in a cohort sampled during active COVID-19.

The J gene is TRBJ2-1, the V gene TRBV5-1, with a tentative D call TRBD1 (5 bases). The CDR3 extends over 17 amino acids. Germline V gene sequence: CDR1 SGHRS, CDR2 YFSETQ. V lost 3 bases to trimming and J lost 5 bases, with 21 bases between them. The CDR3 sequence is CASSSVESLKGNNEQFF. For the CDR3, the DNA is TGCGCCAGCAGCTCGGTTGAGTCCCTCAAGGGGAACAATGAGCAGTTCTTC.

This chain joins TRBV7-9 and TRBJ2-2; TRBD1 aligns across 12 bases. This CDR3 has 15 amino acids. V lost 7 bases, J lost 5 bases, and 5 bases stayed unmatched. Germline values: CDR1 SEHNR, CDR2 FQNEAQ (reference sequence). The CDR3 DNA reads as TGTGCCAGCACCTCGGGACAGGGGGCTACCGGGGAGCTGTTTTTT. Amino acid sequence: CASTSGQGATGELFF. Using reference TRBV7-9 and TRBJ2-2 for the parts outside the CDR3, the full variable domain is DTGVSQNPRHKITKRGQNVTFRCDPISEHNRLYWYRQTLGQGPEFLTYFQNEAQLEKSRLLSDRFSAERPKGSFSTLEIQRTEQGDSAMYLCASTSGQGATGELFFGEGSRLTVL.

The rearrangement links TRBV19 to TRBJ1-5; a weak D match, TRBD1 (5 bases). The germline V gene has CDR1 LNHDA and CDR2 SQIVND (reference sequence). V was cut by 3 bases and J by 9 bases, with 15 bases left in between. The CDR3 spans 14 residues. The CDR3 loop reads CASSISAGQGPQHF. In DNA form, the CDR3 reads TGTGCCAGTAGTATTAGTGCAGGCCAGGGGCCCCAGCATTTT.

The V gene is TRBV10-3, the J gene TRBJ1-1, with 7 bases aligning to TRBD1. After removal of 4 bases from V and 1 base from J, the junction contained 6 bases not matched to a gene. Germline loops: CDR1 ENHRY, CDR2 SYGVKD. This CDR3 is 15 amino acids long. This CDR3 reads CAISADRAPNTEAFF. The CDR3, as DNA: TGTGCCATCAGTGCTGACAGGGCTCCGAACACTGAAGCTTTCTTT.

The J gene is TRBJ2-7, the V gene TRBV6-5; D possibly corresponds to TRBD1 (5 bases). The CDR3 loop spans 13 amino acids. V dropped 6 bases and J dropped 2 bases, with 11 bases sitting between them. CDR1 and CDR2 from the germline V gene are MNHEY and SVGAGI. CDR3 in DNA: TGTGCCAGCAGCCCCAGGGTTACCTACGAGCAGTACTTC. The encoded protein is CASSPRVTYEQYF.

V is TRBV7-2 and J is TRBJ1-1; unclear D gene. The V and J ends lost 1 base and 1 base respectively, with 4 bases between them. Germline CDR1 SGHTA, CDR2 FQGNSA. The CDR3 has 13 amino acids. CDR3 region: CASSLVWNTEAFF. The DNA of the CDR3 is TGTGCCAGCAGCTTAGTATGGAACACTGAAGCTTTCTTT.

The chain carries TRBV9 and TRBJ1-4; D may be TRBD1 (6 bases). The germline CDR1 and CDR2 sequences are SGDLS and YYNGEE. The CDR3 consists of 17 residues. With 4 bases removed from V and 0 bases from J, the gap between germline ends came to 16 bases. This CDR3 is CASSPRGGPATNEKLFF. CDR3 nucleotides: TGTGCCAGCAGCCCGCGGGGGGGGCCTGCAACTAATGAAAAACTGTTTTTT.

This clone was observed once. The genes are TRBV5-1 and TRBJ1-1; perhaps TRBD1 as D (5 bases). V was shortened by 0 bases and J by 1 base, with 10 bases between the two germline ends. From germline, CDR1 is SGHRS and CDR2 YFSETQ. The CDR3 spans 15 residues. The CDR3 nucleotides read TGCGCCAGCAGCTTGGCCGCAGGGCAGAACACTGAAGCTTTCTTT. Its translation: CASSLAAGQNTEAFF.

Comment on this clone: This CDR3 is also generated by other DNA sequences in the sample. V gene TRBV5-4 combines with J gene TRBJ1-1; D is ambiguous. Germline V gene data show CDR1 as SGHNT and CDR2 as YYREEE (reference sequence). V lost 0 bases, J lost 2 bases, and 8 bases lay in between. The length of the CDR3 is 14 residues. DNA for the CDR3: TGTGCCAGCAGCTTGGCGGGTTTCAACACTGAAGCTTTCTTT. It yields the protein CASSLAGFNTEAFF.

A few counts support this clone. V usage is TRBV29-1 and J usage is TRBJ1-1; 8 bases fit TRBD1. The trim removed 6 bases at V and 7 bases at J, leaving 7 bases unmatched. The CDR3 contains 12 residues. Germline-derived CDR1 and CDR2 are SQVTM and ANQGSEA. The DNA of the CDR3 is TGCAGCGTGGACAGGGCTAACGATGAAGCTTTCTTT. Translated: CSVDRANDEAFF.

The chain's CDR3 is CASSLMTGSDTEAFF. For the CDR3, the DNA is TGCGCCAGCAGCTTAATGACAGGGTCGGACACTGAAGCTTTCTTT. The gene calls are TRBV5-1 and TRBJ1-1; TRBD1 matches 7 bases. Germline V lookup: CDR1 SGHRS, CDR2 YFSETQ. The V segment lost 2 bases and the J segment 3 bases; nucleotides outside the gene matches: 7. The CDR3 length is 15 residues.

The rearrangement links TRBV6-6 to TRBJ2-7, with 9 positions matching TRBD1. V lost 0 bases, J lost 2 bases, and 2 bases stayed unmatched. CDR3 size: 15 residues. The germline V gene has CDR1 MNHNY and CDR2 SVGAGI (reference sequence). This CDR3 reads CASSYSDRGAYEQYF. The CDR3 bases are TGTGCCAGCAGTTACTCGGACAGGGGAGCCTACGAGCAGTACTTC.

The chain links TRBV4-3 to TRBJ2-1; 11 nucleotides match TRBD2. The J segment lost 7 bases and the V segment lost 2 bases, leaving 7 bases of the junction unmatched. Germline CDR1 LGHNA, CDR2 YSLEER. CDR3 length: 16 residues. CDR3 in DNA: TGCGCCAGCAGCCAATCCGGACTAGCGGGCCGTAATGAGCAGTTCTTC. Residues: CASSQSGLAGRNEQFF.

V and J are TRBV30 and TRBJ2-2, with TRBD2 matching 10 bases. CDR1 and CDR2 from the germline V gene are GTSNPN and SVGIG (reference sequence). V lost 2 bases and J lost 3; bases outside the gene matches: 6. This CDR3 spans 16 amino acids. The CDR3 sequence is CAWSSPSGSDTGELFF. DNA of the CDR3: TGTGCCTGGAGTTCCCCTAGCGGGAGCGACACCGGGGAGCTGTTTTTT.

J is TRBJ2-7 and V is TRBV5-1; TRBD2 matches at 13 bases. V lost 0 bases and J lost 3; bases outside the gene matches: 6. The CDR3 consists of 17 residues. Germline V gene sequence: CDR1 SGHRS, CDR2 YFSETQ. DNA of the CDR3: TGCGCCAGCAGCTTGGCCCAGGGGACTAGCGGGAACTACGAGCAGTACTTC. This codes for CASSLAQGTSGNYEQYF. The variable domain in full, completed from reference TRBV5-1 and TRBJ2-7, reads KAGVTQTPRYLIKTRGQQVTLSCSPISGHRSVSWYQQTPGQGLQFLFEYFSETQRNKGNFPGRFSGRQFSNSRSEMNVSTLELGDSALYLCASSLAQGTSGNYEQYFGPGTRLTVT.

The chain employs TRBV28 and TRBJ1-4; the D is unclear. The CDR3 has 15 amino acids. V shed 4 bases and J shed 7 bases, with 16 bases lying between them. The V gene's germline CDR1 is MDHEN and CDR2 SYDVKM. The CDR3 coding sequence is TGTGCCAGCAGTTCGCCGGGTTTCGAAGGTGAAAAACTGTTTTTT. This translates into CASSSPGFEGEKLFF.

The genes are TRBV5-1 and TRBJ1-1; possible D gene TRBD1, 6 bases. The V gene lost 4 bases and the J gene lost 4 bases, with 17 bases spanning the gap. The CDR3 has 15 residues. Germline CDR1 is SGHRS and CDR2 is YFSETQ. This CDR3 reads CASSVFQGISTEAFF. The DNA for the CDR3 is TGCGCCAGCAGCGTATTTCAGGGGATTAGCACTGAAGCTTTCTTT.